This TCR beta chain was recorded in a study of shared clonotypes between healthy human individuals (TCRdb year 2020). Background for the entire study: The cohort included three men and a couple of women between 18 and 49 years of age. For each donor, CD4 naive and CD4 memory were each given three plates, CD8 naive was given two plates, and CD8 memory was given one plate. To estimate repertoire size and how much clonotype sharing occurs between individuals, the study deeply sequenced the blood TCR repertoires of several healthy adults. Different laboratories and diverse techniques were used to prepare libraries and sequence TCR repertoires, to increase sequencing depth and limit assay-specific biases. Between about 0.94 and 8.9 billion PBMCs per donor were obtained by leukapheresis.

Taken from the germline V gene, the CDR1 and CDR2 loops are SGHDT and YYEEEE. Including cysteine and phenylalanine, the CDR3 has 15 amino acids. Only CDR3 DNA remains: 45 bases, in frame from the first base. For this chain, trimming is 1 base at the V end and 0 bases at the J end, and the number of junction bases without a gene match is 3. Summary of the overall study and its limitations: Larger estimated clonotype richness was generally found for naive subsets than for memory subsets. Pairwise subsampling led to the expectation that sequencing depth would affect the degree of clonotype sharing among donors. The genetic and exposure-history diversity represented was limited by the small number of donors. Even with the large sequencing depth, rarefaction of the sorted-subset datasets indicated that sequencing was incomplete. Higher generation probabilities were observed for clonotypes shared by all four sorted-subset donors than for non-shared clonotypes. Only blood was sampled, and tissue TCR repertoires likely differ from those in blood. About 4.5% of naive CD4, 3.5% of naive CD8, 2.3% of memory CD4, and approximately 0.4% of memory CD8 clonotypes were shared across four donors.

Using the deep immunoSEQ assay, multiplex PCR amplified TCR CDR3 regions from genomic DNA. Extracted genomic DNA from each cell subset was spread evenly across all wells of several immunoSEQ 96-well plates, with each plate serving as a replicate. For sorted subsets, approximately 210 ng of genomic DNA, equivalent to roughly 33,000 T cell genomes, went into each replicate PCR. Purified libraries were measured with a Qubit 3.0 fluorometer, size-checked on a Bioanalyzer 2100, and measured again with the KAPA Library Quantification kit. Each immunoSEQ 96-well plate was sequenced on its own single-read 150-cycle Illumina NextSeq 550 flow cell. Per the authors' processing: Because the immunoSEQ output included only junctional sequences and no quality scores, the filtering could not be the same as the filtering used for full-length reads. Sequences were annotated with PyIR, a Python wrapper for IgBLAST v1.9, and V/J genes and CDR3 were assigned using IMGT germline references. Any read was removed if the V/J assignment was weak (E-value above 1e-6), the CDR3 was missing, or the read contained stop codons, out-of-frame junctions, or ambiguous translated residues. V3J clonotypes were defined by identical inferred V gene, J gene, and CDR3 amino acid sequence. Percentage overlap between repertoires was computed as shared unique clonotypes divided by the size of the smaller repertoire. Repertoire richness was assessed with RTK rarefaction, the Chao1 estimator, and Recon v2.1 estimates of unobserved clonotypes. Generation probabilities were computed with OLGA for all TCRbeta clonotypes obtained by the gDNA method from four donors. This immuneACCESS table, as held by TCRdb, lists in-frame sequences with V and J called but not all clones. Of the missing ones, under half trace to an unresolved V gene in checked studies; the others have no known cause. For V, J and clone size, that table is used; D and trimming come from the DNA. Across this sample there are approximately 2,300,000 clones, with under 95% seen only once. The ten most abundant clones make up about 0.41% of the sample.

Donors were healthy HIV-negative adults with no recently reported acute infections or vaccinations. All donors were Caucasian adults living in Nashville, Tennessee, USA. CD4+ T cells were enriched through magnetic negative selection, after which naive cells were positively selected on CD45RA and the remaining negative fraction served as the memory subset. Blood was obtained by leukapheresis, after which PBMCs were separated by Ficoll-Histopaque density gradient centrifugation and cryopreserved in liquid nitrogen vapor phase. Analytical flow cytometry was used to check the purity and quantity of each magnetically sorted T cell population. From each sorted fraction, genomic DNA was isolated and quantified by UV absorbance on a Nanodrop 2000c. About this clone itself: It has no known antigen specificity. No much larger clone exists at a distance of one base, and base qualities are not known.

Sequenced: naive CD4+ T cells from PBMCs. In light of the paper, this sample's cell subset or site label describes: CD45RA+ positively selected. The TCR comes from a man younger than 30 in good health. Some clones in this sample may be carry-over from other donors' samples. The rearranged chain carries TRBV5-6 and TRBJ2-7, with 8 bases matching TRBD1. The CDR3 protein: CASSLYGQGSYEQYF. The base sequence is TGTGCCAGCAGCTTGTATGGACAGGGCTCCTACGAGCAGTACTTC.